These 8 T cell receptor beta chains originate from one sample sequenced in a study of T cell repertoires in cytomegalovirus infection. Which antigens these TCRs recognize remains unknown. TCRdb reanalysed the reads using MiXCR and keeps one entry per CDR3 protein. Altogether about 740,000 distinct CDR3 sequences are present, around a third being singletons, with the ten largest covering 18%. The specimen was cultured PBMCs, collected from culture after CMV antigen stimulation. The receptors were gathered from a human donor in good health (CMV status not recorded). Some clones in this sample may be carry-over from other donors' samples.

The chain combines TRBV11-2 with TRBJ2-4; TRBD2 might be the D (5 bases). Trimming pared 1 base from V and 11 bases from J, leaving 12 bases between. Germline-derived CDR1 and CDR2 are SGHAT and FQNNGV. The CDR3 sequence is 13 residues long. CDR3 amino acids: CASSLVVGNVQYF. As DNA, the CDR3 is TGTGCCAGCAGCTTAGTTGTCGGGAACGTTCAGTACTTC.

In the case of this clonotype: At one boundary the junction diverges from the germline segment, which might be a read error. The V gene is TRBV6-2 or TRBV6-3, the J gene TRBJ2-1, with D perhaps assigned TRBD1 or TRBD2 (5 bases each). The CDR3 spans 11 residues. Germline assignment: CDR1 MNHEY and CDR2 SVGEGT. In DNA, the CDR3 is TGTGCCAGCAGTCGCGAAGGGACCCACATCTTC. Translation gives CASSREGTHIF.

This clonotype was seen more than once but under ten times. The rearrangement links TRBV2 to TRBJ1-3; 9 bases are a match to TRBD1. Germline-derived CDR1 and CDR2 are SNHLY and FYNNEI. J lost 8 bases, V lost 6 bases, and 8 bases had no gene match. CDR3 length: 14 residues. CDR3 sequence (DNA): TGTGCCAGCAGCCCCGGGACAGGGAGAGACACCATATATTTT. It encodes CASSPGTGRDTIYF. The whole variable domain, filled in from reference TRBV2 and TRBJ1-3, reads EPEVTQTPSHQVTQMGQEVILRCVPISNHLYFYWYRQILGQKVEFLVSFYNNEISEKSEIFDDQFSVERPDGSNFTLKIRSTKLEDSAMYFCASSPGTGRDTIYFGEGSWLTVV.

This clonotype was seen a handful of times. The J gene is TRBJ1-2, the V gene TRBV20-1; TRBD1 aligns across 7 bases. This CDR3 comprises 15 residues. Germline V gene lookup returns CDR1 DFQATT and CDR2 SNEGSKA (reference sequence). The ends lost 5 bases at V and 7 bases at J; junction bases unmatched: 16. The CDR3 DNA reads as TGCAGTGCTCCAGGGGGGGGCCTTCAGCTTCGTGGCTACACCTTC. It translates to CSAPGGGLQLRGYTF.

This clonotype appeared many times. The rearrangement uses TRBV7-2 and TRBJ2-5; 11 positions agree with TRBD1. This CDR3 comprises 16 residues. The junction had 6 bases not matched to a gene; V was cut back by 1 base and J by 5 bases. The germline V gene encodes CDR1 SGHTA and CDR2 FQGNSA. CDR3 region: CASSLVGGTGGETQYF. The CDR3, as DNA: TGTGCCAGCAGCTTAGTAGGGGGGACAGGGGGGGAGACCCAGTACTTC.

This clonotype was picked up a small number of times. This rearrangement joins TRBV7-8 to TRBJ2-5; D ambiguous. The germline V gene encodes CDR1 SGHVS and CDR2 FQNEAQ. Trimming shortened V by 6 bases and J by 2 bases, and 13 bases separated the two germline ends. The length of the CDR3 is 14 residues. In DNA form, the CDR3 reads TGTGCCAGCAGGGTTCTCGTGGGGCAAGAGACCCAGTACTTC. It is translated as CASRVLVGQETQYF.

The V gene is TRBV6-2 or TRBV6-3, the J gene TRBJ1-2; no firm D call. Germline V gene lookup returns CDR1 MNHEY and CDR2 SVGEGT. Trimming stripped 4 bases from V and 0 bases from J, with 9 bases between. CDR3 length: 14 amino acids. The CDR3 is CASSSGSPNYGYTF. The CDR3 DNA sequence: TGTGCCAGCAGTTCAGGCAGCCCTAACTATGGCTACACCTTC.

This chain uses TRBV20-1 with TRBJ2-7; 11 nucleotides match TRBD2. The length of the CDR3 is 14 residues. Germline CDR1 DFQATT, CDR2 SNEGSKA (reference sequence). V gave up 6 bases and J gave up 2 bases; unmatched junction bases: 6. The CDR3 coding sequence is TGCAGTGCCCCGGTAGCGGGGGGGACCTACGAGCAGTACTTC. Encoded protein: CSAPVAGGTYEQYF.